These 21 T cell receptor beta chains share one sample of origin, sequenced in a study of tissue T cells after allogeneic stem cell transplantation. The assay was immunoSEQ multiplex PCR, and TCRdb's table has in-frame clones only and misses some. This table holds roughly 790 clones, around 39% found once. The material was transverse colon tissue, obtained at autopsy. These receptors all stem from a female patient between 40 and 69 years old with steroid-refractory graft-versus-host disease after an allogeneic stem cell transplant. Some T cells may possibly be graft donor cells.

J is TRBJ2-3 and V is TRBV7-8; the match to TRBD2 covers 8 bases. Germline CDR1 SGHVS, CDR2 FQNEAQ. The J segment lost 3 bases and the V segment lost 5 bases, leaving 7 bases of the junction unmatched. The CDR3 is 15 residues long. In DNA, the CDR3 is TGTGCCAGCAGCCGGGGGGCGGGGGGAACAGATACGCAGTATTTT. Amino acids: CASSRGAGGTDTQYF.

By share of the sample, this clone is hyperexpanded (1% or more). The chain joins TRBV9 to TRBJ2-7, with D unclear. Germline lookup yields CDR1 SGDLS and CDR2 YYNGEE. V was pared by 3 bases and J by 0 bases, with 10 bases between. The CDR3 consists of 14 residues. CDR3 in DNA: TGTGCCAGCAGCGCCGGCGGAAGCTCCTACGAGCAGTACTTC. Encoded protein: CASSAGGSSYEQYF.

This clone is labeled medium-sized (0.01 to 0.1%). V and J are TRBV5-1 and TRBJ2-3, with D unresolved. Trimming took off 2 bases at V and 3 bases at J, with 13 bases between the two ends. Per the germline V gene, CDR1 is SGHRS and CDR2 is YFSETQ. The CDR3 has 15 amino acids. The CDR3 is CASSLVPFPTDTQYF. In nucleotides, the CDR3 is TGCGCCAGCAGCTTAGTCCCCTTCCCGACAGATACGCAGTATTTT.

This chain joins TRBV18 and TRBJ1-2; the D is unclear. CDR3 size: 13 residues. The V gene's germline CDR1 is KGHSH and CDR2 LQKENI. The germline V and J ends were trimmed by 5 bases and 2 bases, with 9 bases remaining between them. In DNA, the CDR3 is TGTGCCAGCTCAAAAGGCCTAAACTATGGCTACACCTTC. Protein product: CASSKGLNYGYTF.

By proportion, this clone is medium-sized (0.01 to 0.1%). This chain links TRBV29-1 with TRBJ1-2; D is unresolved. V lost 2 bases and J lost 2, with 3 bases in between. Germline CDR1 and CDR2: SQVTM and ANQGSEA. The CDR3 extends over 11 amino acids. CDR3 region: CSVEQNYGYTF. CDR3 DNA: TGCAGCGTTGAACAGAACTATGGCTACACCTTC.

CDR3 sequence (DNA): TGTGCCAGCAGTCCAGACAGGGGGACTGAAGCTTTCTTT. Its translation is CASSPDRGTEAFF. The chain has TRBV6-6 and TRBJ1-1; 9 positions match TRBD1. The CDR3 sequence is 13 residues long. The J segment lost 5 bases and the V segment lost 5 bases, leaving 3 bases of the junction unmatched. Germline CDR1 reads MNHNY; CDR2 reads SVGAGI (reference sequence).

The rearrangement joins TRBV5-1 to TRBJ1-4, with TRBD1 identical over 9 bases. CDR3 length equals 13 residues. V dropped 4 bases and J dropped 7; count of bases not matched to a gene: 2. CDR1 and CDR2 (germline): SGHRS, YFSETQ. Here the CDR3 reads CASSKGQGEKLFF. As DNA, the CDR3 is TGCGCCAGCAGCAAGGGACAGGGTGAAAAACTGTTTTTT.

The chain uses TRBV7-9 and TRBJ1-4; no clear D gene. The CDR3 is 12 residues long. Germline V gene lookup returns CDR1 SEHNR and CDR2 FQNEAQ (reference sequence). V was cut by 10 bases and J by 6 bases, with 12 bases left in between. The CDR3 reads CATARGDEKLFF. The DNA for the CDR3 is TGTGCCACCGCGAGAGGCGATGAAAAACTGTTTTTT.

Of note for this clone: The junction does not match germline at one end; this may be a read error. V usage is TRBV7-7 and J usage is TRBJ2-2, with 10 bases identical to TRBD1. The CDR3 runs to 16 residues. CDR1 SSHAT and CDR2 FNYEAQ come from the germline V gene (reference sequence). The CDR3 spells CASSSRQGASTGELFF. CDR3 bases: TGTGCTAGCAGCTCACGACAGGGGGCGAGCACCGGGGAGCTGTTTTTT.

This rearrangement joins TRBV11-2 to TRBJ1-4; D remains unclear. Between the trimmed V and J ends, which lost 1 base and 5 bases, there was a span of 11 bases. CDR3 length equals 15 residues. Germline V gene lookup returns CDR1 SGHAT and CDR2 FQNNGV. CDR3: CASSLGWSANEKLFF. The CDR3 DNA is TGTGCCAGCAGCTTAGGTTGGAGTGCGAATGAAAAACTGTTTTTT.

V and J are TRBV23-1 and TRBJ1-6, with D perhaps TRBD1 (5 bases). TRBV23-1 is an ORF for which the function is uncertain. The CDR3 consists of 20 residues. Trimming removed 8 bases from V and 0 bases from J, with 26 bases in between. This CDR3 reads CASPRPVGQPRSSYNSPLHF. In nucleotides, the CDR3 is TGCGCCAGCCCCCGGCCTGTAGGACAACCTAGGAGCTCCTATAATTCACCCCTCCACTTT.

This clone occurred a few times. The rearrangement links TRBV6-5 to TRBJ2-2; D might be TRBD1 (6 bases). V lost 2 bases and J lost 7, with 8 bases in between. The CDR3 is 13 residues long. CDR1 and CDR2 from the germline V gene are MNHEY and SVGAGI. This CDR3 reads CASSYGGGGELFF. CDR3 DNA: TGTGCCAGCAGTTACGGGGGCGGCGGGGAGCTGTTTTTT.

CDR3 region: CASSLVGSQTGELFF. CDR3 in DNA: TGTGCCAGCAGCTTAGTTGGTAGCCAAACCGGGGAGCTGTTTTTT. The J gene is TRBJ2-2, the V gene TRBV7-6; D gene uncertain. Germline loops: CDR1 SGHVS, CDR2 FNYEAQ. The CDR3 has 15 amino acids. Trimming shortened V by 1 base and J by 5 bases, and 11 bases separated the two germline ends. The full variable domain, with the rest looked up from reference TRBV7-6 and TRBJ2-2, is GAGVSQSPRYKVTKRGQDVALRCDPISGHVSLYWYRQALGQGPEFLTYFNYEAQQDKSGLPNDRFSAERPEGSISTLTIQRTEQRDSAMYRCASSLVGSQTGELFFGEGSRLTVL.

CDR3 protein: CAISLAGASYEQYF. DNA of the CDR3: TGTGCCATCAGTCTAGCGGGAGCGTCCTACGAGCAGTACTTC. V usage is TRBV10-3 and J usage is TRBJ2-7, with 10 bases fitting TRBD2. Trimming at V came to 5 bases and at J to 1 base, leaving 2 bases not matched to a gene. The CDR3 totals 14 residues. Germline CDR1 ENHRY, CDR2 SYGVKD.

This clone qualifies as hyperexpanded (1% or more). The rearrangement uses TRBV14 and TRBJ2-3, with a weak D call TRBD2 (6 bases). The CDR3 spans 19 residues. The germline CDR1 and CDR2 sequences are SGHDN and FVKESK. V was shortened by 4 bases and J by 0 bases, with 23 bases between the two germline ends. The CDR3 here is CASSPSGLSFYYSTDTQYF. CDR3 coding DNA: TGTGCCAGCAGCCCATCGGGACTTTCCTTCTATTATAGCACAGATACGCAGTATTTT.

DNA of the CDR3: TGTGCCAGCAGCCCCGGACTAGCGGACCCCTACGAGCAGTACTTC. It encodes CASSPGLADPYEQYF. The chain employs TRBV3-1 (or the pseudogene TRBV3-2) and TRBJ2-7; 10 bases fit TRBD2. The CDR3 runs 15 residues. With 4 bases clipped from V and 2 bases from J, the junction kept 5 bases outside the gene matches. Germline V gene sequence: CDR1 LGHDT, CDR2 YNNKEL (reference sequence).

This clone was picked up a small number of times. The V call is TRBV30, the J call TRBJ1-4, with D perhaps matching TRBD1 (6 bases). This CDR3 is built from 13 residues. From germline, CDR1 is GTSNPN and CDR2 SVGIG (reference sequence). V lost 3 bases and J lost 8, with 13 bases in between. CDR3 in amino acids: CAWSRDTGEKLFF. The CDR3 DNA follows: TGTGCCTGGAGCCGGGACACTGGGGAAAAACTGTTTTTT.

In this sample, this clone turned up once. The CDR3 DNA is TGTGCCAGCAGTTCGGAGGGGCAAGGAGCTTTCTTT. Amino acid sequence: CASSSEGQGAFF. V gene TRBV28 combines with J gene TRBJ1-1; tentative D call: TRBD1 (5 bases). Germline V lookup: CDR1 MDHEN, CDR2 SYDVKM. The CDR3 spans 12 residues. Trimming stripped 4 bases from V and 10 bases from J, with 13 bases between.

The genes are TRBV5-1 and TRBJ2-5, with a weak D call TRBD2 (5 bases). Per the germline V gene, CDR1 is SGHRS and CDR2 is YFSETQ. The CDR3 sequence is 14 residues long. Trimming pared 0 bases from V and 5 bases from J, leaving 11 bases between. The CDR3 protein is CASSLGTWGETQYF. In nucleotides, the CDR3 is TGCGCCAGCAGCTTGGGGACTTGGGGTGAGACCCAGTACTTC.

The genes are TRBV6-6 and TRBJ1-5; D is unclear. This CDR3 is 15 amino acids long. Germline V gives CDR1 MNHNY, CDR2 SVGAGI (reference sequence). The V end lost 1 base, the J end lost 1 base, and 8 bases lay between the germline ends. The DNA of the CDR3 is TGTGCCAGCAGTTACTTGGTGTTAAGCAATCAGCCCCAGCATTTT. Translating gives CASSYLVLSNQPQHF.

This clone was counted once. The V call is TRBV12-5, the J call TRBJ2-2, with unresolved D. V lost 6 bases and J 6 bases, leaving 20 bases between the germline ends. The CDR3 sequence is 16 residues long. The V gene's germline CDR1 is LGHNT and CDR2 FRNRAP. CDR3 DNA sequence: TGTGCTAGTGGGGGAACCTCGTTGTTTGTATCCGGGGAGCTGTTTTTT. Its translation: CASGGTSLFVSGELFF.